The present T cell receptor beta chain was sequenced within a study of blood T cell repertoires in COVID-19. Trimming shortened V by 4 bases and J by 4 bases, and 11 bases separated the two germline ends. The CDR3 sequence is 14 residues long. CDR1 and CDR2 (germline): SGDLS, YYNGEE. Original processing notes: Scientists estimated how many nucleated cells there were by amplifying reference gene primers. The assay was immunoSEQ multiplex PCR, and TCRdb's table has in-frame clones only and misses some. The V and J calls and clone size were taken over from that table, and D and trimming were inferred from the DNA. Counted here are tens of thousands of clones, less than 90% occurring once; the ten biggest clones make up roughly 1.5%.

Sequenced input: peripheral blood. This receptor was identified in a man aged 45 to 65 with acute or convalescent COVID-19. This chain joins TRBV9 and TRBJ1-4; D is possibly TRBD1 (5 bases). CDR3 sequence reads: CASSPRTNNEKLFF. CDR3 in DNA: TGTGCCAGCAGCCCCAGGACAAATAATGAAAAACTGTTTTTT.